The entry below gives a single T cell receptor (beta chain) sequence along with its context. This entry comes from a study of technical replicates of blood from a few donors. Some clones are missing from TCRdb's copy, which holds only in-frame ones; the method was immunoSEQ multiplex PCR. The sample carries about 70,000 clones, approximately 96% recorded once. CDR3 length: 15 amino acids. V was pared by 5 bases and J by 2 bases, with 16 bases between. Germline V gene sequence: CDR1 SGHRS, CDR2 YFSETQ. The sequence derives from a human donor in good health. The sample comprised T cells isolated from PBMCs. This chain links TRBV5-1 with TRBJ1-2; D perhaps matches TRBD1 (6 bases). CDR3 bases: TGCGCCAGCAGTTCTGTCACAGGGTTAAACTATGGCTACACCTTC. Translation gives CASSSVTGLNYGYTF.